Listed below are T cell receptor beta chains from one sample, sequenced in a study of control samples from healthy donors and cancer patients. Profiled with immunoSEQ multiplex PCR; TCRdb holds only in-frame clones, not every one. The top ten clones hold 1.4% of a sample with approximately 170,000 clones, about 90% of them seen once. Source material: blood. All receptors derive from a woman in her fifties or sixties in good health. The CDR3 runs from the conserved cysteine through the conserved F or W. The order of the fields is clone size, D gene, CDR3 length, V gene, J gene, CDR3 DNA, CDR3 protein. The D gene is left open where the match is weak. The size field is filled for only some rows; it gives once, few, many or a size class.

-,TRBD1,14,TRBV27,TRBJ2-7,TGTGCCAGCAGCCGCGGACAGGGTTCCTACGAGCAGTACTTC,CASSRGQGSYEQYF
few,-,13,TRBV24-1,TRBJ2-7,TGTGCCACCAGTGCAGGTAATGCCTACGAGCAGTACTTC,CATSAGNAYEQYF
-,-,13,TRBV11-2,TRBJ1-2,TGTGCCAGCAGCGCTACAGGGCCCTATGGCTACACCTTC,CASSATGPYGYTF
-,TRBD1,16,TRBV15,TRBJ1-2,TGTGCCACCAGCAGAGGGAGACAGGGAGTTACCTATGGCTACACCTTC,CATSRGRQGVTYGYTF
-,-,13,TRBV6-2/TRBV6-3,TRBJ2-7,TGTGCCAGCAGTTTGGCGACAGTATACGAGCAGTACTTC,CASSLATVYEQYF
few,-,13,TRBV10-3,TRBJ2-6,TGTGCCATCAAGGACTCTGGGGCCAACGTCCTGACTTTC,CAIKDSGANVLTF
few,-,14,TRBV25-1,TRBJ1-5,TGTGCCAGCAGCCAAACAGGTCGCGGTCAGCCCCAGCATTTT,CASSQTGRGQPQHF
-,-,13,TRBV10-3,TRBJ2-1,TGTGCCATCAGTGATCGGGGGAGAAATGAGCAGTTCTTC,CAISDRGRNEQFF
-,-,16,TRBV9,TRBJ2-3,TGTGCCAGCAGCGTAGCTTTGGCTAGCAATCCAGATACGCAGTATTTT,CASSVALASNPDTQYF
-,-,14,TRBV5-6,TRBJ1-2,TGTGCCAGCAGCAGCCTGACACGGATCTATGGCTACACCTTC,CASSSLTRIYGYTF